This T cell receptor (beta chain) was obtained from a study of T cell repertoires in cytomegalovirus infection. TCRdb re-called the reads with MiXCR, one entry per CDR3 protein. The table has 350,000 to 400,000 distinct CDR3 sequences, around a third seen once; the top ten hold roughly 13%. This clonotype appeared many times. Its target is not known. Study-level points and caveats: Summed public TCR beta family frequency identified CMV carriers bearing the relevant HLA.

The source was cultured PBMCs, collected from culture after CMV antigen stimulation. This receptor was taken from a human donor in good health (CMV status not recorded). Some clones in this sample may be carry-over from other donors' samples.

This chain's CDR3 is CASSLIWGANYGYTF. Here the CDR3 DNA reads TGTGCCAGCAGCTTAATATGGGGAGCCAACTATGGCTACACCTTC. The J gene is TRBJ1-2, the V gene TRBV7-2; D gene unclear. V was pared by 2 bases and J by 2 bases, with 12 bases between. CDR1 and CDR2 (germline): SGHTA, FQGNSA. The CDR3 sequence is 15 residues long.